The 24 T cell receptor beta chains reported below all come from one sample, sequenced in a study of T cells in Graves' hyperthyroidism and ophthalmopathy. Regions amplified from RNA transcripts were the TCR beta CDR3 regions. The TCR CDR3 was amplified in a first-round RT-PCR using the HTBI primer set. TCRdb re-derived calls from the multiplex PCR reads in MiXCR, one entry per CDR3 protein. Of hundreds of thousands of distinct CDR3 sequences in the sample, just under 20% were seen once. Sequenced: blood. Every receptor here comes from a man aged 35 to 55 with Graves' ophthalmopathy.

CDR3 in amino acids: CASSVAPVPLYEQYF. The CDR3 DNA follows: TGTGCCAGCAGCGTAGCTCCCGTTCCCCTCTACGAGCAGTACTTC. This sequence joins TRBV9 and TRBJ2-7; D ambiguous. Germline values: CDR1 SGDLS, CDR2 YYNGEE. CDR3 length equals 15 residues. V was clipped by 0 bases and J by 3 bases, with 13 bases between them. The complete variable domain, with remaining parts taken from reference TRBV9 and TRBJ2-7, reads DSGVTQTPKHLITATGQRVTLRCSPRSGDLSVYWYQQSLDQGLQFLIQYYNGEERAKGNILERFSAQQFPDLHSELNLSSLELGDSALYFCASSVAPVPLYEQYFGPGTRLTVT.

V usage is TRBV6-1 and J usage is TRBJ1-3; D may be TRBD1 (5 bases). V lost 8 bases and J 0 bases, leaving 14 bases between the germline ends. From germline, CDR1 is MNHNS and CDR2 SASEGT. CDR3 length: 15 residues. The CDR3 is CASAPLGASGNTIYF. The CDR3 nucleotides read TGTGCCAGCGCCCCCCTAGGGGCCTCTGGAAACACCATATATTTT.

In this sample, this clonotype turned up many times. The chain uses TRBV28 and TRBJ2-5; perhaps TRBD2 as D (6 bases). Trimming pared 4 bases from V and 5 bases from J, leaving 17 bases between. Looked up from germline, CDR1 is MDHEN and CDR2 is SYDVKM. This CDR3 is built from 15 residues. The CDR3 sequence is CASSSGAVGTETQYF. The CDR3 DNA reads as TGTGCCAGCAGTTCCGGTGCCGTAGGGACTGAGACCCAGTACTTC.

The V call is TRBV2, the J call TRBJ2-1, with TRBD2 matching 8 bases. V lost 4 bases and J lost 0; bases outside the gene matches: 5. CDR1 is SNHLY, CDR2 FYNNEI, per germline. This CDR3 has 16 amino acids. The CDR3 nucleotides read TGTGCCAGCAGTGGGGTGGGGACTAGCTCCTACAATGAGCAGTTCTTC. Its translation is CASSGVGTSSYNEQFF.

The chain carries TRBV7-2 and TRBJ1-2; D gene uncertain. The CDR3 covers 14 residues. The germline gives CDR1 SGHTA, CDR2 FQGNSA. The ends were cut back, 5 bases at V and 8 bases at J, with 18 bases in the middle. The CDR3 protein is CASSPPGLPEGYTF. In DNA form, the CDR3 reads TGTGCCAGCAGCCCACCGGGCCTCCCGGAGGGCTACACCTTC.

This chain connects TRBV27 to TRBJ2-5, with 13 bases fitting TRBD2. The germline CDR1 and CDR2 sequences are MNHEY and SMNVEV (reference sequence). CDR3 length equals 15 residues. V trimming: 6 bases; J trimming: 5 bases; junction bases outside the gene matches: 6. CDR3 sequence reads: CASSGLAGVGETQYF. DNA of the CDR3: TGTGCCAGCAGCGGACTAGCGGGAGTCGGCGAGACCCAGTACTTC.

The V and J genes are TRBV20-1 and TRBJ2-7; the D gene is possibly TRBD2 (6 bases). Germline CDR1 is DFQATT and CDR2 is SNEGSKA (reference sequence). This CDR3 contains 16 residues. V was shortened by 0 bases and J by 2 bases, with 17 bases between the two germline ends. CDR3 sequence: CSARDYRGASPYEQYF. The CDR3 DNA sequence: TGCAGTGCTAGAGATTACCGCGGGGCAAGTCCCTACGAGCAGTACTTC.

The chain recombines TRBV7-9 with TRBJ2-3; TRBD2 matches 12 bases. The CDR3 extends over 19 amino acids. CDR1 and CDR2 (germline): SEHNR, FQNEAQ (reference sequence). Germline trimming cut 5 bases from V and 4 bases from J; bases unmatched to any gene: 16. Written as DNA, the CDR3 is TGTGCCAGCAGCCCGCGGACTAGCGGGACTAAGTATGGGGCAGATACGCAGTATTTT. This gives the protein CASSPRTSGTKYGADTQYF.

Concerning this clonotype itself: One junction end disagrees with the germline gene, perhaps due to a read error. The genes are TRBV30 and TRBJ1-6, with TRBD1 identical over 7 bases. The CDR3 extends over 13 amino acids. Germline V gives CDR1 GTSNPN, CDR2 SVGIG (reference sequence). In DNA, the CDR3 is TGTGCCTGGGCGGGACAGACTAATTCAGCCCTCCACTTT. This codes for CAWAGQTNSALHF.

The gene calls are TRBV30 and TRBJ2-1, with TRBD2 matching 13 bases. CDR1 is GTSNPN, CDR2 SVGIG, per germline (reference sequence). This CDR3 has 15 residues. The trim removed 0 bases at V and 8 bases at J, leaving 4 bases unmatched. CDR3 sequence (DNA): TGTGCCTGGAGTGTAGGACTAGCGGGAGTAGATGAGCAGTTCTTC. Encoded protein: CAWSVGLAGVDEQFF.

This clonotype came up many times. This CDR3 is CSATGTSNPNEQFF. As DNA, the CDR3 is TGCAGTGCAACCGGGACTAGCAACCCCAATGAGCAGTTCTTC. The chain recombines TRBV20-1 with TRBJ2-1; 9 bases line up with TRBD2. The CDR3 covers 14 residues. CDR1 and CDR2 (germline): DFQATT, SNEGSKA (reference sequence). Losses at the gene ends were 6 bases for V and 6 bases for J; bases not matched to a gene: 9.

This clonotype was seen at least ten times. This rearrangement joins TRBV7-2 to TRBJ2-7, with TRBD1 matching over 9 bases. V lost 2 bases and J lost 5; bases outside the gene matches: 7. Germline lookup yields CDR1 SGHTA and CDR2 FQGNSA. The CDR3 totals 15 residues. As DNA, the CDR3 is TGTGCCAGCAGCTTAATTAGGGACAGGGTAAACGAGCAGTACTTC. It specifies CASSLIRDRVNEQYF.

This clonotype was seen at least ten times. V is TRBV3-1 and J is TRBJ2-7, with a possible D match to TRBD2 (6 bases). V was pared by 0 bases and J by 4 bases, with 7 bases between. Germline values: CDR1 LGHDT, CDR2 YNNKEL (reference sequence). The CDR3 totals 13 residues. The CDR3 protein is CASSQEGGYEQYF. The CDR3 DNA sequence: TGTGCCAGCAGCCAAGAGGGGGGATACGAGCAGTACTTC.

V is TRBV30 and J is TRBJ2-3, with 10 positions matching TRBD1. There are 15 residues in the CDR3. Germline CDR1 reads GTSNPN; CDR2 reads SVGIG (reference sequence). The J segment lost 10 bases and the V segment lost 2 bases, leaving 12 bases of the junction unmatched. In nucleotides, the CDR3 is TGTGCCTGGAGTAGCCGGGACAGGGGCCAGAGAGCGCAGTATTTT. This translates into CAWSSRDRGQRAQYF.

This clonotype came up a few times. This chain connects TRBV19 to TRBJ1-4; 7 bases fit TRBD1. Losses at the gene ends were 5 bases for V and 6 bases for J; bases not matched to a gene: 6. The CDR3 is 14 amino acids. CDR1 and CDR2 (germline): LNHDA, SQIVND (reference sequence). CDR3 region: CASSEDRWDEKLFF. CDR3 DNA sequence: TGTGCCAGTAGTGAGGACAGGTGGGATGAAAAACTGTTTTTT.

This chain joins TRBV7-8 and TRBJ1-5; possibly TRBD1 for D (6 bases). Germline CDR1 reads SGHVS; CDR2 reads FQNEAQ. Trimming removed 7 bases at V and 1 base at J, with 11 bases between. This CDR3 is 14 amino acids long. CDR3 bases: TGTGCCAGCACCCGGGGGGCGAGCAATCAGCCCCAGCATTTT. This sequence encodes CASTRGASNQPQHF.

The rearrangement links TRBV24-1 to TRBJ2-1; D not certain. This CDR3 spans 11 amino acids. Germline values: CDR1 KGHDR, CDR2 SFDVKD. The V end was cut by 5 bases, the J end by 6 bases, with 4 bases between. CDR3 region: CATSVSNEQFF. In nucleotides, the CDR3 is TGTGCCACCAGTGTTTCCAATGAGCAGTTCTTC.

The table lists this clonotype with a few counts. The chain carries TRBV9 and TRBJ1-1; no firm D call. The CDR3 extends over 13 amino acids. The germline V and J ends were trimmed by 2 bases and 5 bases, with 10 bases remaining between them. Germline V gives CDR1 SGDLS, CDR2 YYNGEE. CDR3 nucleotide sequence: TGTGCCAGCAGCGTTGATCAATGGACTGAAGCTTTCTTT. This encodes CASSVDQWTEAFF.

This clonotype was detected only a few times. The gene calls are TRBV25-1 and TRBJ2-3, with TRBD1 matching 7 bases. Germline assignment: CDR1 MGHDK and CDR2 SYGVNS. J gave up 4 bases and V 6 bases, and 10 bases lay outside the gene matches. This CDR3 contains 15 residues. The CDR3 DNA reads TGTGCCAGCAGAGAAAGGGGGCTCGTCGCAGATACGCAGTATTTT. It encodes CASRERGLVADTQYF.

The chain recombines TRBV30 with TRBJ1-1, with a possible D match to TRBD1 (5 bases). Germline V gene data show CDR1 as GTSNPN and CDR2 as SVGIG (reference sequence). V gave up 0 bases and J gave up 7 bases, with 12 bases separating them. This CDR3 spans 13 amino acids. The CDR3 DNA is TGTGCCTGGAGTGTTCAGGGCCCGGGTGAAGCTTTCTTT. Translated, it gives CAWSVQGPGEAFF.

Worth noting for this clonotype: Compared with germline, one end of the junction differs, possibly owing to a read error. This chain joins TRBV6-1 and TRBJ2-7; 7 positions match TRBD2. The germline CDR1 and CDR2 sequences are MNHNS and SASEGT. The CDR3 has 15 residues. This chain's CDR3 is CASIIGGSGSYVQYF. The CDR3 DNA follows: TGTGCCAGCATCATCGGGGGGTCAGGCTCCTACGTGCAGTACTTC.

This clonotype has only a few counts. V and J are TRBV2 and TRBJ1-6; possibly TRBD1 for D (5 bases). Germline V lookup: CDR1 SNHLY, CDR2 FYNNEI. The germline V and J ends were trimmed by 6 bases and 0 bases, with 9 bases remaining between them. This CDR3 region has 15 residues. CDR3: CASRRDHSYNSPLHF. The CDR3 DNA is TGTGCCAGCAGAAGGGACCACTCCTATAATTCACCCCTCCACTTT.

This clonotype was counted only a few times. The chain carries TRBV6-1 and TRBJ2-1; weak D call: TRBD2 (6 bases). Trimming shortened V by 4 bases and J by 7 bases, and 17 bases separated the two germline ends. The CDR3 is made up of 15 amino acids. Germline assignment: CDR1 MNHNS and CDR2 SASEGT. For the CDR3, the DNA is TGTGCCAGCAGTGCTGCGGGACCGGCGCATAATGAGCAGTTCTTC. Protein product: CASSAAGPAHNEQFF.

This clonotype was picked up a small number of times. The gene calls are TRBV18 and TRBJ2-7; D unclear. The length of the CDR3 is 12 residues. Germline CDR1 and CDR2: KGHSH and LQKENI. The V gene lost 5 bases and the J gene lost 6 bases, with 11 bases spanning the gap. CDR3 bases: TGTGCCAGCTCAAACCACCTCCCCGAGCAGTACTTC. Translation: CASSNHLPEQYF.